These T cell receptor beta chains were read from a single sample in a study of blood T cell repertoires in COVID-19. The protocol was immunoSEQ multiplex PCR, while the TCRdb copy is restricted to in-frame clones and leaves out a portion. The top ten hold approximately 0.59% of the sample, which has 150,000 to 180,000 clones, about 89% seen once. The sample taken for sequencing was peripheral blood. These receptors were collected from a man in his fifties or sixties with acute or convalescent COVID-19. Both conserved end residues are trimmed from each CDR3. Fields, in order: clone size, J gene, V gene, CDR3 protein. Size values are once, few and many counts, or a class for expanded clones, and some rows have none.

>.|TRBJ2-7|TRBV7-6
ASSYRQGSYEQY
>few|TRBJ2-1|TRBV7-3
ASSLYSGTDNEQF
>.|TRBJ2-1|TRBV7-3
ASSLRLAGGLSYNEQF
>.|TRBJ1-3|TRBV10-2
ASSDLTGISGNTIY
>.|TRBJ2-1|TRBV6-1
ASSEGAGGFYNEQF
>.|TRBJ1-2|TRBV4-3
ASSQDIGDREGYT
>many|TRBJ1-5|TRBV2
AKRGNSNQPQH
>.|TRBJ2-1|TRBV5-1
ASSFGGTGEQF
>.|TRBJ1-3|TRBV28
ASSSARGQPKPFLGNTIY
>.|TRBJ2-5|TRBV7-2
ASSLVQGAEETQY
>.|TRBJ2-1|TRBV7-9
ASSTSGSPHNEQF
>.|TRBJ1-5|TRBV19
ASRLTDRPNQPQH
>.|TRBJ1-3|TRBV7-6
ASSLAAGTTGNTIY
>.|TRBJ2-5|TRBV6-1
ASSEYFSGVQETQY
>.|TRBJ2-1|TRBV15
ATSREGRTSSRDEQF
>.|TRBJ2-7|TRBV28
ASSSSTSGSYEQY
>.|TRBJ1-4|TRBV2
ASGGNPGPAEKLF
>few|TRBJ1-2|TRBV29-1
SDGTNDYGYT
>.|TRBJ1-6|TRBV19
ASSTRAGADNSPLH
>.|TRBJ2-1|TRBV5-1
ASSLTGERFDEQF
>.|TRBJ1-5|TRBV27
ASSPLSDSNQPQH
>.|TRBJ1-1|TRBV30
AWRLRQAEAF
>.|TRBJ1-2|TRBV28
ASSPTLDSYGYT
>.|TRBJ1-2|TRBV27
ASRPTGVGGYT
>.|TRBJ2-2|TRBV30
AWRPWGGENTGELF
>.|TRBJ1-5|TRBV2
ASSEEQVPNQPQH
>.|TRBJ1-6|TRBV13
ASSLQQGSIPLH
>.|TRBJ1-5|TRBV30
AWSQTNNQPQH
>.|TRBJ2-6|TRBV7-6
ASSLEEGGLVPRGANVLT
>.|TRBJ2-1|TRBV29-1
SAPTSGAYNEQF
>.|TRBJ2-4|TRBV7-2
ASSLVPATKNIQY
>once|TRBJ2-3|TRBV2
ASSEGTYTDTQY
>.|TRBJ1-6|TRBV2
ASSEQAGQGSPLH
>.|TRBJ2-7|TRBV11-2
ASSFSTNMPYEQY
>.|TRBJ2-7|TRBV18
ASSPDGQGALWEQY
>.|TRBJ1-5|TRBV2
ASRPDRNSNQPQH
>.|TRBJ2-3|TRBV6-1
ASSGGLAQGGDTQY
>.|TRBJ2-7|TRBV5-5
ASSIMWGRDYEQY
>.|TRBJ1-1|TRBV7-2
ASSLRQTEAF
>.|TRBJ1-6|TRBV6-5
ASSYSHRANSPLH
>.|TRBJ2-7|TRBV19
ASSIAGRGSYEQY
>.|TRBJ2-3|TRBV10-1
ASRAGGGVTDTQY
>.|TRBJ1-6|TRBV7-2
ASSLDRTGRNSPLH
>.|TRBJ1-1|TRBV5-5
ASSLNSMNTEAF
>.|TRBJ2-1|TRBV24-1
ATSDPPTGGSYNEQF
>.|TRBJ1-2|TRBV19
ASKPRGVNYGYT
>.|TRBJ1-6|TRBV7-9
ASSLGQGDYSPLH
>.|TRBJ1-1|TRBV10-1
ASSDRGYTEAF
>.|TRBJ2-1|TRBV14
ASSQGTGTSGEWYNEQF
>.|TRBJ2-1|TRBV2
ASSSSGRAWYNEQF
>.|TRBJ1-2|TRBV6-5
ASSYSQDYGYT
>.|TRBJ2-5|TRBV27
ASSPGLAGEGETQY
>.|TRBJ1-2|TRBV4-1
ASSQDAPGSIYGYT
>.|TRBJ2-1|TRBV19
ASSYSRSYSYNEQF
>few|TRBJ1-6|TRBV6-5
ASSSRREGSPLH
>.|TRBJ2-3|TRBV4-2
ASSQERERTLKRPQY
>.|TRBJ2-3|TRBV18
ASSPRPNRGGTDTQY